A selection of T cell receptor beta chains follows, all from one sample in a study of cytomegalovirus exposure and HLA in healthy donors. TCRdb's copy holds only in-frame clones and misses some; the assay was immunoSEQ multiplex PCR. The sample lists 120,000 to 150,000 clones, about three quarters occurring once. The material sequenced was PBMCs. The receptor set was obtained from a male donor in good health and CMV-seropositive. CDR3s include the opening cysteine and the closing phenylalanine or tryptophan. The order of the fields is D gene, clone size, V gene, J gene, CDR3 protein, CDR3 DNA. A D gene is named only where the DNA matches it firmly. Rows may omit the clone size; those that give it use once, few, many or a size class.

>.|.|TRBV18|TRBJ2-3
CASSPQTLSTDTQYF
TGTGCCAGCTCACCACAGACACTGTCCACAGATACGCAGTATTTT
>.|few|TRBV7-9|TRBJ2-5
CASSLTVQETQYF
TGTGCCAGCAGCTTGACAGTACAAGAGACCCAGTACTTC
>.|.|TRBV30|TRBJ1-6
CAWNQGFGNSPLHF
TGTGCCTGGAATCAGGGATTTGGTAATTCACCCCTCCACTTT
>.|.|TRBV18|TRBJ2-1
CASSPVADEQFF
TGTGCCAGCTCACCAGTAGCCGACGAGCAGTTCTTC
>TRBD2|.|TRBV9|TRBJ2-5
CASSRTSGRAYETQYF
TGTGCCAGCAGCAGGACTAGCGGGAGGGCCTATGAGACCCAGTACTTC
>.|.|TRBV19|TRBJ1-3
CASSMVPGSGNTIYF
TGTGCCAGTAGTATGGTCCCGGGCTCTGGAAACACCATATATTTT
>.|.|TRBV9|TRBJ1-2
CASSVGAGVDYGYTF
TGTGCCAGCAGCGTAGGGGCAGGGGTGGACTATGGCTACACCTTC
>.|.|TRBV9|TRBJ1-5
CASSVDDSQPQHF
TGTGCCAGCAGCGTAGATGACAGCCAGCCCCAGCATTTT
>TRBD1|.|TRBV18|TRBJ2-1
CASSPQRTGDNEQFF
TGTGCCAGCTCACCACAGAGGACAGGGGACAATGAGCAGTTCTTC
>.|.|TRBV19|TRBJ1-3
CASCQGWGALGNTIYF
TGTGCCAGTTGTCAGGGTTGGGGCGCGCTCGGAAACACCATATATTTT
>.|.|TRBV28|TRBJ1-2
CASKPGGTGGYTF
TGTGCCAGCAAACCGGGAGGGACGGGTGGCTACACCTTC
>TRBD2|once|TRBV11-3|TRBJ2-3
CASSSSGPPDTQYF
TGTGCCAGCAGCTCTAGCGGACCGCCAGATACGCAGTATTTT
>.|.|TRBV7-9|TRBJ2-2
CASSIGLTGELFF
TGTGCCAGCAGCATCGGTCTCACCGGGGAGCTGTTTTTT
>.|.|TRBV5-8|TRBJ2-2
CASSLYRGGTGELFF
TGTGCCAGCAGCTTATACAGGGGAGGAACCGGGGAGCTGTTTTTT
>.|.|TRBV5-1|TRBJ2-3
CASSLGGDGTDTQYF
TGCGCCAGCAGCTTGGGGGGGGACGGCACAGATACGCAGTATTTT
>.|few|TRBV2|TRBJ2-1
CASEPRVTNEQFF
TGTGCCAGCGAACCGAGGGTTACCAATGAGCAGTTCTTC
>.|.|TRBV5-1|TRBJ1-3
CASSLAGGAGNTIYF
TGCGCCAGCAGCTTGGCTGGGGGCGCGGGAAACACCATATATTTT
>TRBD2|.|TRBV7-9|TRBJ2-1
CASSPSLAGAGYNEQFF
TGTGCCAGCAGCCCTTCCTTAGCGGGAGCTGGCTACAATGAGCAGTTCTTC
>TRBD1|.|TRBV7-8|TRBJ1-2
CASMPTGGNYGYTF
TGTGCCAGCATGCCGACAGGGGGCAACTATGGCTACACCTTC
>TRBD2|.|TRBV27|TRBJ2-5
CASSWSGRQETQYF
TGTGCCAGCAGTTGGAGCGGGAGACAAGAGACCCAGTACTTC
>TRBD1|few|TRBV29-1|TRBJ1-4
CSVGQGKGEKLFF
TGCAGCGTAGGACAGGGAAAAGGTGAAAAACTGTTTTTT
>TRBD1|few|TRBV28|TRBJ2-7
CASGTAPYEQYF
TGTGCCAGCGGGACAGCTCCCTACGAGCAGTACTTC
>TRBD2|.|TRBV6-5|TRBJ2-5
CASSYGLAEETQYF
TGTGCCAGCAGTTATGGACTAGCGGAAGAGACCCAGTACTTC
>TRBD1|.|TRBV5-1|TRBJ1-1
CASSLGDRWNTEAFF
TGCGCCAGCAGCTTGGGGGACAGGTGGAACACTGAAGCTTTCTTT
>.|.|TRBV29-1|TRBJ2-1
CSVEAEGPQFF
TGCAGCGTTGAAGCGGAGGGCCCGCAGTTCTTC
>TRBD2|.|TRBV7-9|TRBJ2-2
CASSLGASGYTGELFF
TGTGCCAGCAGCTTAGGGGCTAGCGGGTACACCGGGGAGCTGTTTTTT
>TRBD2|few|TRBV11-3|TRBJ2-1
CASSLGVAGGNEQFF
TGTGCCAGCAGCTTAGGAGTAGCGGGGGGGAATGAGCAGTTCTTC
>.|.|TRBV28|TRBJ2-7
CASSIWRQSSYEQYF
TGTGCCAGCAGTATCTGGAGACAGAGCTCCTACGAGCAGTACTTC
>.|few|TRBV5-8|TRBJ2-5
CASSLPTGEETQYF
TGTGCCAGCAGCTTACCGACGGGGGAAGAGACCCAGTACTTC
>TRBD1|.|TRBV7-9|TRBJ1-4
CASSEPGQGIRSVPEKLFF
TGTGCCAGCAGCGAACCGGGACAGGGGATTCGTAGTGTTCCGGAAAAACTGTTTTTT
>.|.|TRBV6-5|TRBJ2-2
CASRRAPLAGELFF
TGTGCCAGCAGGCGGGCCCCCTTGGCCGGGGAGCTGTTTTTT
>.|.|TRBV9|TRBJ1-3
CASSVGGGSGNTIYF
TGTGCCAGCAGCGTAGGCGGGGGCTCTGGAAACACCATATATTTT
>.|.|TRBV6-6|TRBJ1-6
CASSPPREGGSPLYF
TGTGCCAGCAGTCCACCCCGGGAGGGCGGCTCACCCCTCTACTTT
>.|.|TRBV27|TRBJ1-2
CASSLFGGGRDYGYTF
TGTGCCAGCAGTTTATTTGGCGGGGGGCGAGACTATGGCTACACCTTC
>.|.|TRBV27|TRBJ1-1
CASSFSWNTEAFF
TGTGCCAGCAGTTTCTCCTGGAACACTGAAGCTTTCTTT
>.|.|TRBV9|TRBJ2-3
CASSPQGTDTQYF
TGTGCCAGCAGCCCGCAGGGAACAGATACGCAGTATTTT
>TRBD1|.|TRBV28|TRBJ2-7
CASSLQGQGHSQYF
TGTGCCAGCAGTTTACAGGGACAGGGACACTCGCAGTACTTC
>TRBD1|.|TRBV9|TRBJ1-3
CASSVDLGTGGSGNTIYF
TGTGCCAGCAGCGTAGATCTAGGGACAGGGGGCTCTGGAAACACCATATATTTT
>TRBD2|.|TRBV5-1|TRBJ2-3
CASSTVGTSGGFTDTQYF
TGCGCCAGCAGTACTGTGGGGACTAGCGGGGGATTCACAGATACGCAGTATTTT
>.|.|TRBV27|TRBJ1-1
CASSFSVLSEAFF
TGTGCCAGCAGTTTCTCCGTCCTCTCTGAAGCTTTCTTT
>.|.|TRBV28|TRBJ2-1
CASSFRLATYNEQFF
TGTGCCAGCAGTTTTCGGCTAGCCACCTACAATGAGCAGTTCTTC
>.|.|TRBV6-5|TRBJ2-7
CASSYSTDRYEQYF
TGTGCCAGCAGTTACTCCACAGACCGCTACGAGCAGTACTTC
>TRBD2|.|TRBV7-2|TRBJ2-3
CASSPIAGGPDTQYF
TGTGCCAGCAGCCCCATAGCGGGAGGGCCAGATACGCAGTATTTT
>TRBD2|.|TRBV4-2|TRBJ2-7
CASSHRTSGTYEQYF
TGTGCCAGCAGCCACCGGACTAGCGGGACATACGAGCAGTACTTC
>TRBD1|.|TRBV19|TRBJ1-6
CASSDRDYSPLHF
TGTGCCAGTAGCGACAGGGATTACTCACCCCTCCACTTT
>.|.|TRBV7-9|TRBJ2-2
CASSPPIRVSITGELFF
TGTGCCAGCAGCCCGCCTATACGTGTCTCTATCACCGGGGAGCTGTTTTTT
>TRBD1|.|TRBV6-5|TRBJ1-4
CASRPGTATNEKLFF
TGTGCCAGCAGGCCTGGGACAGCAACTAATGAAAAACTGTTTTTT
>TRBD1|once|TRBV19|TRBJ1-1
CASTSDFGTGEGGTEAFF
TGTGCCAGTACCTCTGATTTTGGGACAGGGGAGGGTGGCACTGAAGCTTTCTTT
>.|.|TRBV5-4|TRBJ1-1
CASSYDSVGAAFF
TGTGCCAGCAGCTACGACTCGGTGGGGGCCGCTTTCTTT
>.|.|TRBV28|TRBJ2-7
CASSWTNPYEQYF
TGTGCCAGCAGTTGGACTAACCCCTACGAGCAGTACTTC
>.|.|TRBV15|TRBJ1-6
CATSRDKDQGGSPLHF
TGTGCCACCAGCAGAGATAAGGACCAGGGTGGCTCACCCCTCCACTTT
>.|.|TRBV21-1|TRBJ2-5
CASSKALWDTDQETQYF
TGTGCCAGCAGCAAAGCTCTGTGGGACACCGACCAAGAGACCCAGTACTTC